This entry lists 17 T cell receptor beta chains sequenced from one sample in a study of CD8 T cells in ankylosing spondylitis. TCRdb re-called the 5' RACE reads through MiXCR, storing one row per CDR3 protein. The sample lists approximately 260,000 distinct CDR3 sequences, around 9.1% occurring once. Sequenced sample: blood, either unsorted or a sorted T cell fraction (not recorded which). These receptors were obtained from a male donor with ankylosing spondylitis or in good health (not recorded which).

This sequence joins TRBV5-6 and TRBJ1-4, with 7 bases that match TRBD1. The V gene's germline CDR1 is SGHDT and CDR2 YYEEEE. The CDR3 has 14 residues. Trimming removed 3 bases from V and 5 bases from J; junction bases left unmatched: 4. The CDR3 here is CASSSGQRNEKLFF. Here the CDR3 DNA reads TGTGCCAGCAGCTCGGGACAGAGGAATGAAAAACTGTTTTTT.

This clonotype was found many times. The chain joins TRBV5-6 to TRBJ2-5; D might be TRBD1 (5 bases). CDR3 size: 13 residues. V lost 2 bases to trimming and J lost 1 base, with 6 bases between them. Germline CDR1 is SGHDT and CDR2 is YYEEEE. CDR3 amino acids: CASSFRAQETQYF. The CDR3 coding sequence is TGTGCCAGCAGCTTCAGGGCCCAAGAGACCCAGTACTTC.

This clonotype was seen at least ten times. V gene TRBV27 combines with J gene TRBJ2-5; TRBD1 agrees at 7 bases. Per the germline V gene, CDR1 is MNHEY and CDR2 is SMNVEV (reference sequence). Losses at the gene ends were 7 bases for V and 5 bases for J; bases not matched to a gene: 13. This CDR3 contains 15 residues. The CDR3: CASKGGQAIGETQYF. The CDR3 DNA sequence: TGTGCCAGCAAGGGTGGACAGGCAATTGGGGAGACCCAGTACTTC.

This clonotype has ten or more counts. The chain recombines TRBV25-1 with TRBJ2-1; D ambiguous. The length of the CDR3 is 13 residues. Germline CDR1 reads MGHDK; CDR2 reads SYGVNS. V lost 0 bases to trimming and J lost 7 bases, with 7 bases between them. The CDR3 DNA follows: TGTGCCAGCAGTGAATATTTGTGGAATGAGCAGTTCTTC. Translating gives CASSEYLWNEQFF.

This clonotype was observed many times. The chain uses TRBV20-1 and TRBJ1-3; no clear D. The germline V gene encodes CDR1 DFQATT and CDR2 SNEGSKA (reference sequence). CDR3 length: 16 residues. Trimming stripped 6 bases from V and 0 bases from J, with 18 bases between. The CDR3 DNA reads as TGCAGTGCCTCGCTGCTACTAGTCCCCTCTGGAAACACCATATATTTT. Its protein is CSASLLLVPSGNTIYF.

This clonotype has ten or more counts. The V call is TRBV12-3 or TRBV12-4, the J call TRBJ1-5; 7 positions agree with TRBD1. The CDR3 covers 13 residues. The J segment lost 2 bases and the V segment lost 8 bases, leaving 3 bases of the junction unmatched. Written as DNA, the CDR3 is TGTGCCAGCGCCGGACAGGGCAATCAGCCCCAGCATTTT. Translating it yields CASAGQGNQPQHF.

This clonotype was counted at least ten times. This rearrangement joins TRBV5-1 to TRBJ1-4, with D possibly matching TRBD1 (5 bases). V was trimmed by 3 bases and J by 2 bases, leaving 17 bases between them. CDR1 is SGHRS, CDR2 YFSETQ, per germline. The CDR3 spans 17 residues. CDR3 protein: CASSSLSVQGTNEKLFF. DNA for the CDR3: TGCGCCAGCAGCTCGCTGAGCGTCCAGGGTACTAATGAAAAACTGTTTTTT.

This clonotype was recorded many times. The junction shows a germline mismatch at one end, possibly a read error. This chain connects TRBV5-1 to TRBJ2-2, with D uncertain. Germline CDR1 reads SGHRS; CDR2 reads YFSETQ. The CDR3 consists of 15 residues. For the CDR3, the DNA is TGTGCCAGCAGCTTGGGAACGGCGAACACCGGGGAGCTGTTTTTT. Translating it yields CASSLGTANTGELFF.

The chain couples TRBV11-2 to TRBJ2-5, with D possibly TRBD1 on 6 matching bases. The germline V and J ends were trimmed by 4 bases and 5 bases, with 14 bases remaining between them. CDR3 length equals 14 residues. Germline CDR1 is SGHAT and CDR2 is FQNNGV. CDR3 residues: CASSSVRGRETQYF. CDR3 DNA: TGTGCCAGCAGCTCGGTCAGGGGTCGGGAGACCCAGTACTTC.

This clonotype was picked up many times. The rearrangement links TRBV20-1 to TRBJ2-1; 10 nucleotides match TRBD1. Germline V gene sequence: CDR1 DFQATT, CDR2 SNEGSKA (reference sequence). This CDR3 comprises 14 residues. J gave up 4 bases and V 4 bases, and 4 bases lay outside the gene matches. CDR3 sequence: CSATGQGGYNEQFF. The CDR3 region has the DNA TGCAGTGCTACCGGACAGGGGGGTTACAATGAGCAGTTCTTC.

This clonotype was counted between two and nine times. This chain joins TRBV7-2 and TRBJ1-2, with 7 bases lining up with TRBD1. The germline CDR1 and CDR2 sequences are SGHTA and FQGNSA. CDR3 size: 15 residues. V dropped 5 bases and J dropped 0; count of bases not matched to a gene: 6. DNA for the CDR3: TGTGCCAGCAGCAGGGGACAGAACTCTAACTATGGCTACACCTTC. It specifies CASSRGQNSNYGYTF.

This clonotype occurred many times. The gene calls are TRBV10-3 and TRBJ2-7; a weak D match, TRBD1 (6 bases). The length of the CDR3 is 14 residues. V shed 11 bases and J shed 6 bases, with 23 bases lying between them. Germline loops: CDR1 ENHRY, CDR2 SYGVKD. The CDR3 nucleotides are TGTGCCGCGGCAAACACAGGGAAGAGCGGCGAGCAGTACTTC. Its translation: CAAANTGKSGEQYF.

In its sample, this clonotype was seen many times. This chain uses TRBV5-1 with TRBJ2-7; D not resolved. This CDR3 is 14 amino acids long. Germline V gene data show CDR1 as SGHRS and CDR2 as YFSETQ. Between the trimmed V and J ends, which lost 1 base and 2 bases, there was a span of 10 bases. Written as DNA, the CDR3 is TGCGCCAGCAGCTTGTATGGTACTACCTACGAGCAGTACTTC. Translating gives CASSLYGTTYEQYF.

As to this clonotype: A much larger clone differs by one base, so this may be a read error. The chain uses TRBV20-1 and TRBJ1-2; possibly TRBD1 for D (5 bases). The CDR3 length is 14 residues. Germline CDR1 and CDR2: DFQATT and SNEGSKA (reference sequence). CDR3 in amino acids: CSARGQMINSGYTF. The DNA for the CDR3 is TGCAGTGCTAGAGGACAGATGATAAACTCTGGCTACACCTTC.

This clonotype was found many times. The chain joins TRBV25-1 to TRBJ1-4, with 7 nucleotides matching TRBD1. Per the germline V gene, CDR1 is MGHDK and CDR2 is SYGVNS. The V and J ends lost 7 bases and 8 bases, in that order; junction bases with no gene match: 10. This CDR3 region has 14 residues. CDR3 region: CASKRGGGREKLFF. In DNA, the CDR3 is TGTGCCAGCAAAAGGGGAGGGGGCAGAGAAAAACTGTTTTTT.

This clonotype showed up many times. The CDR3 here is CASSRQGLTYEQYF. In DNA, the CDR3 is TGTGCCAGCAGTCGGCAGGGGTTAACCTACGAGCAGTACTTC. This rearrangement joins TRBV7-9 to TRBJ2-7; D possibly corresponds to TRBD1 (6 bases). CDR1 and CDR2 (germline): SEHNR, FQNEAQ (reference sequence). Trimming cost V 6 bases and J 2 bases, with 14 bases left between them. CDR3 length: 14 amino acids.

The CDR3 DNA follows: TGTGCCAGCAGTCCAATCCAGGGGTTGGTGGGCTACACCTTC. Its translation: CASSPIQGLVGYTF. The V gene is TRBV6-1, the J gene TRBJ1-2; the D gene is possibly TRBD1 (6 bases). The CDR3 runs 14 residues. V was pared by 5 bases and J by 8 bases, with 18 bases between. Germline assignment: CDR1 MNHNS and CDR2 SASEGT.